The 28 T cell receptor beta chains presented below share a single source sample, sequenced in a study of cytomegalovirus exposure and HLA in healthy donors. Profiling relied on immunoSEQ multiplex PCR, and the TCRdb table lists in-frame clones only, not all of them. The sample contains about 120,000 clones, approximately 90% of which appear only once. Source material: PBMCs. These receptors were obtained from a woman aged 18-30 years in good health and CMV-seronegative.

The chain uses TRBV2 and TRBJ2-7, with 9 bases aligning to TRBD1. This CDR3 has 15 residues. The ends lost 6 bases at V and 1 base at J; junction bases unmatched: 7. Germline-derived CDR1 and CDR2 are SNHLY and FYNNEI. CDR3 nucleotide sequence: TGTGCCAGCAGCACGGACAGGGGAAGGTCCTACGAGCAGTACTTC. This translates into CASSTDRGRSYEQYF.

CDR3 region: CASSYGTQNNYGYTF. CDR3 bases: TGTGCCAGCAGTTACGGGACACAAAATAACTATGGCTACACCTTC. This chain uses TRBV6-5 with TRBJ1-2; a possible D gene is TRBD1 (6 bases). The CDR3 contains 15 residues. The V and J ends lost 2 bases and 1 base respectively, with 11 bases between them. The germline CDR1 and CDR2 sequences are MNHEY and SVGAGI.

This chain connects TRBV14 to TRBJ2-7; TRBD1 matches 9 bases. The CDR3 loop spans 14 amino acids. Germline CDR1 and CDR2: SGHDN and FVKESK. After removal of 6 bases from V and 5 bases from J, the junction contained 8 bases not matched to a gene. The CDR3 loop is CASSPGTGRHEQYF. Written as DNA, the CDR3 is TGTGCCAGCAGTCCCGGGACAGGGCGCCACGAGCAGTACTTC.

V is TRBV20-1 and J is TRBJ2-7, with 8 bases matching TRBD1. The CDR3 totals 11 residues. Trimming took 6 bases from V and 3 from J; bases not matched to a gene: 1. Looked up from germline, CDR1 is DFQATT and CDR2 is SNEGSKA (reference sequence). Here the CDR3 reads CSAGQGYEQYF. The DNA for the CDR3 is TGCAGTGCCGGACAGGGCTACGAGCAGTACTTC.

This chain's CDR3 is CASSSGISTGELFF. The CDR3 bases are TGTGCCAGCAGCTCCGGGATATCGACCGGGGAGCTGTTTTTT. This rearrangement joins TRBV7-9 to TRBJ2-2; possible D gene TRBD2, 5 bases. V was pared by 4 bases and J by 5 bases, with 11 bases between. The V gene's germline CDR1 is SEHNR and CDR2 FQNEAQ (reference sequence). The CDR3 contains 14 residues. Variable domain in full (rest from reference TRBV7-9 and TRBJ2-2): DTGVSQNPRHKITKRGQNVTFRCDPISEHNRLYWYRQTLGQGPEFLTYFQNEAQLEKSRLLSDRFSAERPKGSFSTLEIQRTEQGDSAMYLCASSSGISTGELFFGEGSRLTVL.

This clone was seen just once. The chain couples TRBV6-6 to TRBJ2-1, with D uncertain. Trimming stripped 1 base from V and 7 bases from J, with 8 bases between. This CDR3 region has 13 residues. The germline gives CDR1 MNHNY, CDR2 SVGAGI (reference sequence). The chain's CDR3 is CASSYYTQNEQFF. The CDR3 DNA sequence: TGTGCCAGCAGTTACTATACTCAAAATGAGCAGTTCTTC.

This chain links TRBV6-4 with TRBJ2-1, with D maybe TRBD2 (6 bases). The CDR3 is made up of 14 amino acids. Germline V gene lookup returns CDR1 MRHNA and CDR2 SNTAGT. Trimming removed 9 bases at V and 4 bases at J, with 16 bases between. The CDR3, as DNA: TGTGCCAGGGGACTCCTATTAGGGTACAATGAGCAGTTCTTC. As protein: CARGLLLGYNEQFF.

This clone was counted once. The V call is TRBV28, the J call TRBJ2-1, with TRBD2 matching over 7 bases. CDR3 length equals 14 residues. V shed 8 bases and J 0 bases; nucleotides not matched to a gene: 4. In germline, CDR1 is MDHEN, CDR2 SYDVKM. CDR3 nucleotide sequence: TGTGCCAGCCATTCTAGCGGCTCCTACAATGAGCAGTTCTTC. This encodes CASHSSGSYNEQFF.

This rearrangement joins TRBV30 to TRBJ1-1; D is perhaps TRBD1 (5 bases). The CDR3 runs to 12 residues. The germline CDR1 and CDR2 sequences are GTSNPN and SVGIG (reference sequence). The V and J ends lost 1 base and 4 bases respectively, with 7 bases between them. Here the CDR3 DNA reads TGTGCCTGGAGTGCTGGGGCCACTGAAGCTTTCTTT. As protein: CAWSAGATEAFF.

This clone was observed a few times. V gene TRBV19 combines with J gene TRBJ2-2; TRBD1 aligns across 8 bases. V was clipped by 6 bases and J by 0 bases; unmatched bases: 9. Per the germline V gene, CDR1 is LNHDA and CDR2 is SQIVND (reference sequence). The length of the CDR3 is 17 residues. CDR3 bases: TGTGCCAGTAGCCTGAGACGGGGACAGGCGAACACCGGGGAGCTGTTTTTT. This sequence encodes CASSLRRGQANTGELFF.

The chain uses TRBV6-5 and TRBJ2-7; the match to TRBD1 covers 7 bases. Germline CDR1 MNHEY, CDR2 SVGAGI. V trimming: 5 bases; J trimming: 5 bases; junction bases outside the gene matches: 9. The CDR3 has 14 amino acids. This chain's CDR3 is CASSTHEGANEQYF. The CDR3 DNA follows: TGTGCCAGCAGTACCCACGAGGGGGCCAACGAGCAGTACTTC.

In its sample, this clone was seen a few times. The J gene is TRBJ2-5, the V gene TRBV28; 10 bases are a match to TRBD2. Unmatched junction bases numbered 14, after V lost 5 bases and J lost 5 bases. The germline V gene has CDR1 MDHEN and CDR2 SYDVKM. The CDR3 loop spans 17 amino acids. CDR3 DNA: TGTGCCAGCAGTCCCGGAATGTCTAGCGGGAGAATGGAGACCCAGTACTTC. It codes for CASSPGMSSGRMETQYF.

V usage is TRBV7-2 and J usage is TRBJ1-2, with unresolved D. This CDR3 spans 13 amino acids. Germline-derived CDR1 and CDR2 are SGHTA and FQGNSA. V dropped 2 bases and J dropped 4 bases, with 8 bases sitting between them. CDR3 DNA: TGTGCCAGCAGCTTAAGCGGGCCCTATGGCTACACCTTC. It translates to CASSLSGPYGYTF. Full variable domain (outside the CDR3, taken from reference TRBV7-2 and TRBJ1-2): GAGVSQSPSNKVTEKGKDVELRCDPISGHTALYWYRQSLGQGLEFLIYFQGNSAPDKSGLPSDRFSAERTGGSVSTLTIQRTQQEDSAVYLCASSLSGPYGYTFGSGTRLTVV.

This chain connects TRBV6-6 to TRBJ1-1, with D possibly TRBD1 on 5 matching bases. The CDR3 has 14 amino acids. Germline assignment: CDR1 MNHNY and CDR2 SVGAGI (reference sequence). The V gene lost 2 bases and the J gene lost 1 base, with 8 bases spanning the gap. CDR3 sequence (DNA): TGTGCCAGCAGTTACACCGGGGGGAACACTGAAGCTTTCTTT. This gives the protein CASSYTGGNTEAFF.

This clone has just one count. The gene calls are TRBV19 and TRBJ1-5; 7 nucleotides line up with TRBD1. Looked up from germline, CDR1 is LNHDA and CDR2 is SQIVND (reference sequence). There are 14 residues in the CDR3. V lost 7 bases and J lost 2; bases outside the gene matches: 5. CDR3 amino acids: CASNDRAGNQPQHF. For the CDR3, the DNA is TGTGCCAGTAACGACAGGGCGGGCAATCAGCCCCAGCATTTT.

To note about this clone: It may be a read error: a sequence one base away is much more abundant. Other DNA sequences in this specimen translate into the identical CDR3. The rearrangement joins TRBV6-5 to TRBJ1-5; D gene uncertain. Trimming cost V 3 bases and J 2 bases, with 8 bases left between them. CDR1 MNHEY and CDR2 SVGAGI come from the germline V gene. The CDR3 consists of 14 residues. The DNA of the CDR3 is TGTGCCAGCAGTTATTCCGGGGGCAATCAGCCCCAGCATTTT. As protein: CASSYSGGNQPQHF.

This rearrangement joins TRBV28 to TRBJ1-2; D perhaps matches TRBD1 (6 bases). Per the germline V gene, CDR1 is MDHEN and CDR2 is SYDVKM. This CDR3 comprises 14 residues. The V gene lost 8 bases and the J gene lost 7 bases, with 20 bases spanning the gap. The CDR3 nucleotides read TGTGCCAGCCGTGGGGGCCTGGGAGGGTCTGGCTACACCTTC. Its protein product is CASRGGLGGSGYTF.

V usage is TRBV5-4 and J usage is TRBJ1-4, with 9 bases lining up with TRBD1. Trimming took 4 bases from V and 8 from J; bases not matched to a gene: 9. This CDR3 is built from 15 residues. Germline-derived CDR1 and CDR2 are SGHNT and YYREEE (reference sequence). CDR3 loop: CASSEQQGAGEKLFF. As DNA, the CDR3 is TGTGCCAGCAGCGAGCAACAGGGGGCAGGAGAAAAACTGTTTTTT.

The chain uses TRBV28 and TRBJ2-1, with D perhaps matching TRBD2 (6 bases). The CDR3 is 11 residues long. The V gene lost 7 bases and the J gene lost 7 bases, with 8 bases spanning the gap. Germline CDR1 and CDR2: MDHEN and SYDVKM. CDR3 sequence (DNA): TGTGCCAGCATCGGAGGGAATGAGCAGTTCTTC. Translation: CASIGGNEQFF.

This chain links TRBV7-6 with TRBJ2-3, with TRBD2 as a possible D gene (6 bases). The CDR3 contains 15 residues. The germline V gene encodes CDR1 SGHVS and CDR2 FNYEAQ. The germline V and J ends were trimmed by 0 bases and 4 bases, with 11 bases remaining between them. DNA for the CDR3: TGTGCCAGCAGCTTAGCTGAGTGGGGGGCAGATACGCAGTATTTT. This gives the protein CASSLAEWGADTQYF.

J is TRBJ1-5 and V is TRBV2; 7 positions match TRBD1. This CDR3 comprises 14 residues. The germline CDR1 and CDR2 sequences are SNHLY and FYNNEI. J lost 5 bases, V lost 6 bases, and 7 bases had no gene match. The CDR3 region has the DNA TGTGCCAGCAGAAGGGACAGCGGGTATCAGCCCCAGCATTTT. Translated, it gives CASRRDSGYQPQHF. The variable domain in full, with the rest retrieved from reference TRBV2 and TRBJ1-5, is EPEVTQTPSHQVTQMGQEVILRCVPISNHLYFYWYRQILGQKVEFLVSFYNNEISEKSEIFDDQFSVERPDGSNFTLKIRSTKLEDSAMYFCASRRDSGYQPQHFGDGTRLSIL.

The chain couples TRBV6-1 to TRBJ1-5; TRBD1 matches 7 bases. Germline values: CDR1 MNHNS, CDR2 SASEGT. J gave up 1 base and V 6 bases, and 6 bases lay outside the gene matches. The CDR3 has 15 amino acids. This chain's CDR3 is CASRETGSSNQPQHF. The CDR3 DNA follows: TGTGCCAGCAGGGAGACAGGGAGCAGCAATCAGCCCCAGCATTTT.

CDR3 in DNA: TGTGCCAGCAGTTCAAAAGGGACAGATTACTATGGCTACACCTTC. Protein sequence: CASSSKGTDYYGYTF. V usage is TRBV28 and J usage is TRBJ1-2, with 7 positions matching TRBD1. The CDR3 totals 15 residues. The V gene end was trimmed by 4 bases and the J gene end by 3 bases; junction bases not matched to a gene: 8. Germline V gene data show CDR1 as MDHEN and CDR2 as SYDVKM.

The rearrangement links TRBV30 to TRBJ2-7; possibly TRBD2 for D (6 bases). Trimming took 0 bases from V and 11 from J, leaving 11 bases between them. Germline CDR1 is GTSNPN and CDR2 is SVGIG (reference sequence). The CDR3 runs 11 residues. The CDR3 is CAWSVGGYKYF. CDR3 DNA sequence: TGTGCCTGGAGTGTTGGAGGGTATAAGTACTTC.

CDR3 coding DNA: TGTGCCTGGAGCAACGGGGACAGGGACACAGATACGCAGTATTTT. Translation gives CAWSNGDRDTDTQYF. V and J are TRBV30 and TRBJ2-3, with TRBD1 identical over 9 bases. The CDR3 extends over 15 amino acids. Germline assignment: CDR1 GTSNPN and CDR2 SVGIG (reference sequence). V lost 3 bases to trimming and J lost 2 bases; unmatched junction nucleotides: 6.

The gene calls are TRBV27 and TRBJ1-5; possibly TRBD1 for D (5 bases). This CDR3 region has 15 residues. Trimming pared 5 bases from V and 5 bases from J, leaving 16 bases between. Looked up from germline, CDR1 is MNHEY and CDR2 is SMNVEV (reference sequence). The CDR3 reads CASSPFSGSDQPQHF. The CDR3 nucleotides are TGTGCCAGCAGTCCGTTTTCAGGGTCGGATCAGCCCCAGCATTTT.

The chain combines TRBV7-4 with TRBJ1-5; tentative D call: TRBD1 (5 bases). The CDR3 spans 15 residues. Trimming pared 1 base from V and 8 bases from J, leaving 15 bases between. CDR1 and CDR2 (germline): SGHVT, SQSDAQ. CDR3 residues: CASSLGGQGREPQHF. The CDR3 DNA follows: TGTGCCAGCAGCTTAGGGGGCCAGGGTAGGGAGCCCCAGCATTTT.

This chain links TRBV29-1 with TRBJ1-1; D is possibly TRBD1 (6 bases). V lost 4 bases and J lost 0, with 9 bases in between. The CDR3 contains 13 residues. Germline CDR1 reads SQVTM; CDR2 reads ANQGSEA. In nucleotides, the CDR3 is TGCAGCGTTGCCGACAGGTTGAACACTGAAGCTTTCTTT. It specifies CSVADRLNTEAFF.